The source of this T cell receptor (beta chain) is a study of T cells after yellow fever vaccination. Notes on the study in general: Contamination of FACS-sorted repertoires by abundant clonotypes from the bulk population could occur. Detected again after the booster were most primary-vaccination clones, at 95% to 96% CD4 and 88% CD8.

As to this clonotype: Its antigen is undetermined.

Trimming shortened V by 4 bases and J by 5 bases, and 19 bases separated the two germline ends. Germline V gene sequence: CDR1 SGHNT, CDR2 YYREEE (reference sequence). This CDR3 is built from 16 residues. TCR cDNA, made by 5'RACE template switching, carried an added universal primer site and UMIs. TCRdb re-analysed the 5' RACE reads in MiXCR, keeping a single row per CDR3 protein. Of some 340,000 distinct CDR3 sequences detected, over 4% appear once; the ten largest clones hold around 23%. The input for sequencing was PBMCs, taken 5 days after the yellow fever booster vaccination. The V and J genes are TRBV5-4 and TRBJ2-1; weak D call: TRBD2 (5 bases). This TCR came from a man in his late teens or twenties who received the YFV17D yellow fever vaccine. CDR3 in amino acids: CASSRRRLVVDNEQFF. The CDR3 bases are TGTGCCAGCAGCCGGAGGCGGCTAGTGGTAGACAATGAGCAGTTCTTC.